This passage covers 22 T cell receptor beta chains from one sample sequenced in a study of blood T cell repertoires in COVID-19. Here immunoSEQ multiplex PCR was the method, and the copy in TCRdb shows in-frame clones only, minus some. This table has over 120,000 clones, over 60% appearing once. The sequenced material came from PBMCs or T cells enriched from blood (not recorded which). Source of these receptors: a woman aged 45 to 65 who had recovered from COVID-19.

The CDR3 reads CASSPGQNNQPQHF. For the CDR3, the DNA is TGTGCCAGCTCACCAGGACAGAACAATCAGCCCCAGCATTTT. The chain has TRBV18 and TRBJ1-5; possibly TRBD1 for D (6 bases). There are 14 residues in the CDR3. Germline-derived CDR1 and CDR2 are KGHSH and LQKENI. Trimming left V 2 bases short and J 3 bases short, with 8 bases between. The whole variable domain, remainder taken from reference TRBV18 and TRBJ1-5, is NAGVMQNPRHLVRRRGQEARLRCSPMKGHSHVYWYRQLPEEGLKFMVYLQKENIIDESGMPKERFSAEFPKEGPSILRIQQVVRGDSAAYFCASSPGQNNQPQHFGDGTRLSIL.

The V gene is TRBV19, the J gene TRBJ1-1; D is uncertain. Germline CDR1 LNHDA, CDR2 SQIVND (reference sequence). This CDR3 comprises 15 residues. V was clipped by 4 bases and J by 1 base, with 13 bases between them. The CDR3 loop reads CASSTSVGENTEAFF. The CDR3 region has the DNA TGTGCCAGTAGTACATCGGTAGGAGAGAACACTGAAGCTTTCTTT.

V usage is TRBV4-1 and J usage is TRBJ2-7; D remains unclear. V was clipped by 0 bases and J by 5 bases, with 20 bases between them. The CDR3 contains 17 residues. Germline-derived CDR1 and CDR2 are MGHRA and YSYEKL. The CDR3: CASSQEYLQALLNEQYF. The CDR3 DNA is TGCGCCAGCAGCCAAGAATATCTCCAGGCCCTCTTAAACGAGCAGTACTTC.

The chain carries TRBV19 and TRBJ2-7, with TRBD1 matching over 10 bases. This CDR3 is built from 15 residues. Trimming at V came to 4 bases and at J to 3 bases, leaving 6 bases not matched to a gene. The germline V gene has CDR1 LNHDA and CDR2 SQIVND (reference sequence). CDR3 sequence: CASSKFGTGDYEQYF. The CDR3 coding sequence is TGTGCCAGTAGTAAATTTGGGACAGGGGACTACGAGCAGTACTTC.

This clone was picked up one time. V usage is TRBV3-1 (or the pseudogene TRBV3-2) and J usage is TRBJ2-3, with D possibly matching TRBD2 (7 bases). Germline V CDR1 and CDR2: LGHDT, YNNKEL (reference sequence). V was pared by 0 bases and J by 10 bases, with 17 bases between. The CDR3 covers 15 residues. CDR3 DNA: TGTGCCAGCAGCCAAGATGGGGGGGGGCTTCGCCCGCAGTATTTT. This gives the protein CASSQDGGGLRPQYF.

This rearrangement joins TRBV29-1 to TRBJ1-2, with TRBD1 identical over 7 bases. The CDR3 has 12 amino acids. The germline V gene has CDR1 SQVTM and CDR2 ANQGSEA. V dropped 4 bases and J dropped 7; count of bases not matched to a gene: 6. In nucleotides, the CDR3 is TGCAGCGTTGGGGGACAGACGACTGGCTACACCTTC. Protein product: CSVGGQTTGYTF. The entire variable domain, with the rest obtained from reference TRBV29-1 and TRBJ1-2, is as follows: SAVISQKPSRDICQRGTSLTIQCQVDSQVTMMFWYRQQPGQSLTLIATANQGSEATYESGFVIDKFPISRPNLTFSTLTVSNMSPEDSSIYLCSVGGQTTGYTFGSGTRLTVV.

The V gene is TRBV6-5, the J gene TRBJ1-2; weak D call: TRBD1 (5 bases). The CDR3 consists of 13 residues. V lost 6 bases to trimming and J lost 4 bases, with 12 bases between them. Germline V gene sequence: CDR1 MNHEY, CDR2 SVGAGI. The CDR3 region has the DNA TGTGCCAGCAGGCGGGACGCCGCCTATGGCTACACCTTC. This gives the protein CASRRDAAYGYTF.

The chain recombines TRBV7-9 with TRBJ1-1; D gene unclear. CDR3 length: 13 amino acids. V was shortened by 4 bases and J by 1 base, with 7 bases between the two germline ends. CDR1 is SEHNR, CDR2 FQNEAQ, per germline (reference sequence). The CDR3 DNA reads as TGTGCCAGCAGCTCACAGTGGAACACTGAAGCTTTCTTT. Amino acid sequence: CASSSQWNTEAFF.

This clone was seen more than once but under ten times. V gene TRBV5-1 combines with J gene TRBJ1-2; 7 nucleotides align to TRBD1. After removal of 5 bases from V and 1 base from J, the junction contained 5 bases not matched to a gene. Germline V gene lookup returns CDR1 SGHRS and CDR2 YFSETQ. This CDR3 contains 14 residues. CDR3 in amino acids: CASRPTGVNYGYTF. CDR3 DNA: TGCGCCAGCAGACCCACAGGGGTTAACTATGGCTACACCTTC.

V and J are TRBV19 and TRBJ2-5, with TRBD2 matching 13 bases. V shed 7 bases and J 4 bases; nucleotides not matched to a gene: 9. The V gene's germline CDR1 is LNHDA and CDR2 SQIVND (reference sequence). This CDR3 has 16 amino acids. CDR3 DNA: TGTGCCAGTACCGGTTGGACTAGCGGGAGAGGAGAGACCCAGTACTTC. The encoded protein is CASTGWTSGRGETQYF.

This chain links TRBV4-2 with TRBJ1-2; D ambiguous. V was shortened by 0 bases and J by 2 bases, with 10 bases between the two germline ends. Germline lookup yields CDR1 LGHNA and CDR2 YNFKEQ. CDR3 length equals 15 residues. This CDR3 is CASSQDGVVNYGYTF. The CDR3 DNA reads TGTGCCAGCAGCCAAGACGGGGTGGTGAACTATGGCTACACCTTC.

The rearrangement joins TRBV14 to TRBJ2-3; tentative D call: TRBD2 (6 bases). The CDR3 is 15 residues long. Germline lookup yields CDR1 SGHDN and CDR2 FVKESK. The V gene lost 5 bases and the J gene lost 0 bases, with 12 bases spanning the gap. CDR3 region: CASSSRGTSTDTQYF. The CDR3 nucleotides are TGTGCCAGCAGCTCCCGGGGGACTAGCACAGATACGCAGTATTTT.

The table lists this clone with a few counts. The chain carries TRBV7-8 and TRBJ2-3; perhaps TRBD2 as D (6 bases). Trimming shortened V by 5 bases and J by 0 bases, and 12 bases separated the two germline ends. Germline assignment: CDR1 SGHVS and CDR2 FQNEAQ. CDR3 length: 15 amino acids. For the CDR3, the DNA is TGTGCCAGCAGCCCCTCGGGGACTAGCACAGATACGCAGTATTTT. The encoded protein is CASSPSGTSTDTQYF.

V is TRBV7-9 and J is TRBJ1-4; TRBD1 might be the D (6 bases). This CDR3 has 16 amino acids. In germline, CDR1 is SEHNR, CDR2 FQNEAQ (reference sequence). Trimming left V 0 bases short and J 3 bases short, with 11 bases between. CDR3 nucleotide sequence: TGTGCCAGCAGCTTAGCTGGACAGTCAGCTAATGAAAAACTGTTTTTT. Residues: CASSLAGQSANEKLFF. The variable domain in full, completed from reference TRBV7-9 and TRBJ1-4, reads DTGVSQNPRHKITKRGQNVTFRCDPISEHNRLYWYRQTLGQGPEFLTYFQNEAQLEKSRLLSDRFSAERPKGSFSTLEIQRTEQGDSAMYLCASSLAGQSANEKLFFGSGTQLSVL.

The chain recombines TRBV3-1 (or the pseudogene TRBV3-2) with TRBJ1-4; D is unresolved. The CDR3 contains 17 residues. The V end lost 5 bases, the J end lost 2 bases, and 18 bases lay between the germline ends. From germline, CDR1 is LGHDT and CDR2 YNNKEL (reference sequence). CDR3 DNA sequence: TGTGCCAGCAGCTTATCCTCCGGGGTAAGCACTAATGAAAAACTGTTTTTT. It encodes CASSLSSGVSTNEKLFF.

The chain is built from TRBV2 and TRBJ2-3; unclear D gene. The CDR3 runs 13 residues. The ends were cut back, 5 bases at V and 6 bases at J, with 12 bases in the middle. Germline CDR1 and CDR2: SNHLY and FYNNEI. The CDR3 is CASSPRLEDTQYF. CDR3 coding DNA: TGTGCCAGCAGTCCCCGCTTGGAGGATACGCAGTATTTT.

This clone turned up a few times. CDR3 in DNA: TGTGCCAGCAGTCGCACAGGGTTGGGCGGCTACACCTTC. Translating it yields CASSRTGLGGYTF. The rearrangement joins TRBV2 to TRBJ1-2; the D gene is possibly TRBD1 (6 bases). Per germline, CDR1 SNHLY and CDR2 FYNNEI. Trimming pared 5 bases from V and 8 bases from J, leaving 15 bases between. The CDR3 totals 13 residues.

The chain employs TRBV29-1 and TRBJ1-1; D not certain. CDR3 length: 17 residues. Looked up from germline, CDR1 is SQVTM and CDR2 is ANQGSEA. V was shortened by 4 bases and J by 0 bases, with 21 bases between the two germline ends. This chain's CDR3 is CSVVPVRSLLMNTEAFF. The CDR3, as DNA: TGCAGCGTTGTGCCCGTCAGGTCACTCCTCATGAACACTGAAGCTTTCTTT.

The chain uses TRBV2 and TRBJ2-2; D may be TRBD2 (5 bases). This CDR3 contains 16 residues. Germline V gives CDR1 SNHLY, CDR2 FYNNEI. Trimming took 7 bases from V and 5 from J, leaving 20 bases between them. CDR3 sequence reads: CASTPRVGSRTGELFF. In nucleotides, the CDR3 is TGTGCCAGCACCCCGCGGGTGGGGTCGAGGACCGGGGAGCTGTTTTTT.

V gene TRBV5-4 combines with J gene TRBJ1-1, with a weak D call TRBD1 (6 bases). The CDR3 has 16 amino acids. Germline V gene lookup returns CDR1 SGHNT and CDR2 YYREEE (reference sequence). The V end lost 4 bases, the J end lost 4 bases, and 20 bases lay between the germline ends. The CDR3 nucleotides read TGTGCCAGCAGCCCCGGTTCTGGGGGCTCGACCACTGAAGCTTTCTTT. Encoded protein: CASSPGSGGSTTEAFF.

This rearrangement joins TRBV20-1 to TRBJ1-1; D is uncertain. CDR1 and CDR2 (germline): DFQATT, SNEGSKA (reference sequence). The CDR3 is made up of 11 amino acids. The ends were cut back, 4 bases at V and 4 bases at J, with 7 bases in the middle. CDR3 in amino acids: CSAIRVTEAFF. CDR3 sequence (DNA): TGCAGTGCTATCCGAGTCACTGAAGCTTTCTTT.

This clone was picked up a small number of times. The chain is built from TRBV7-9 and TRBJ2-7, with 8 bases identical to TRBD2. The CDR3 totals 15 residues. Germline trimming cut 1 base from V and 5 bases from J; bases unmatched to any gene: 7. Germline V CDR1 and CDR2: SEHNR, FQNEAQ (reference sequence). The CDR3 region is CASSLESGGPNEQYF. The CDR3 DNA sequence: TGTGCCAGCAGCTTAGAGTCGGGGGGGCCCAACGAGCAGTACTTC.